This TCR beta chain was sequenced in a study of blood T cell repertoires in COVID-19. Turning to the study itself: Whether acute or convalescent, the COVID-19 samples came from the United States, Italy and Spain. T cells, B-cell-depleted T cells, or PBMCs supplied cDNA or gDNA.

Original methodology: Nucleated cell counts were estimated from reference gene primer amplification. Sequencing used immunoSEQ multiplex PCR; TCRdb keeps in-frame clones, though not all of them. Clonal size and the V and J genes are those of that table, whereas D and trimming came from the DNA. There are about 330,000 clones in the sample; approximately 88% occur only once, and under 5% lies in the top ten. The CDR3 is 15 amino acids. Germline CDR1 and CDR2: SGHRS and YFSETQ. Trimming cost V 1 base and J 5 bases, with 15 bases left between them. This clone appeared a single time. The TCR was taken from a woman in her 50s with active or convalescent COVID-19. The gene calls are TRBV5-1 and TRBJ1-1; D might be TRBD1 (5 bases). Sequenced: peripheral blood. The CDR3 nucleotides read TGCGCCAGCAGCTTGTTGGGGGAGGGGAATACTGAAGCTTTCTTT. Encoded protein: CASSLLGEGNTEAFF.